Listed here are 27 T cell receptor beta chains from one sample, sequenced in a study of shared clonotypes between healthy human individuals. The repertoire was sequenced with immunoSEQ multiplex PCR; TCRdb's copy has only in-frame clones and lacks some. The table has over 2 million clones, roughly 90% seen once. What was sequenced was naive CD4+ T cells from PBMCs. Subset of the sample: CD45RA+ positively selected. These receptors originate from a young man in good health. Some clones in this sample may be carry-over from other donors' samples.

The chain is built from TRBV29-1 and TRBJ2-1, with a tentative D call TRBD2 (5 bases). The CDR3 sequence is 14 residues long. V was pared by 6 bases and J by 3 bases, with 15 bases between. The germline V gene encodes CDR1 SQVTM and CDR2 ANQGSEA. The CDR3 reads CSVLLAHIYNEQFF. The CDR3 DNA sequence: TGCAGCGTCCTTTTAGCGCATATCTACAATGAGCAGTTCTTC.

This rearrangement joins TRBV19 to TRBJ2-1; 8 nucleotides align to TRBD1. There are 15 residues in the CDR3. From germline, CDR1 is LNHDA and CDR2 SQIVND (reference sequence). V shed 6 bases and J 6 bases; nucleotides not matched to a gene: 10. As DNA, the CDR3 is TGTGCCAGTAGGGCCCTGGACAGGGAGGTCAATGAGCAGTTCTTC. Protein product: CASRALDREVNEQFF.

This chain connects TRBV30 to TRBJ1-6; D is unresolved. The ends were cut back, 3 bases at V and 7 bases at J, with 13 bases in the middle. The CDR3 extends over 14 amino acids. CDR1 and CDR2 from the germline V gene are GTSNPN and SVGIG (reference sequence). CDR3 loop: CAWRMVRENSPLHF. The CDR3 region has the DNA TGTGCCTGGAGAATGGTCAGAGAGAATTCACCCCTCCACTTT.

The gene calls are TRBV29-1 and TRBJ2-2; 8 bases map to TRBD1. CDR3 length: 13 amino acids. Per the germline V gene, CDR1 is SQVTM and CDR2 is ANQGSEA. Losses at the gene ends were 6 bases for V and 4 bases for J; bases not matched to a gene: 4. The CDR3 is CSVKTGVTGELFF. Here the CDR3 DNA reads TGCAGCGTCAAGACAGGGGTCACCGGGGAGCTGTTTTTT.

The V and J genes are TRBV10-1 and TRBJ2-7, with 7 nucleotides matching TRBD1. The V gene end was trimmed by 2 bases and the J gene end by 9 bases; junction bases not matched to a gene: 10. This CDR3 comprises 14 residues. CDR1 and CDR2 (germline): WNHNN, SYGVQD (reference sequence). CDR3 amino acids: CASSETGATIGQYF. In nucleotides, the CDR3 is TGCGCCAGCAGTGAGACAGGGGCGACTATCGGGCAGTACTTC.

The chain links TRBV2 to TRBJ2-3; TRBD1 matches at 10 bases. The CDR3 contains 14 residues. Germline CDR1 and CDR2: SNHLY and FYNNEI. The junction had 8 bases not matched to a gene; V was cut back by 6 bases and J by 8 bases. The CDR3 sequence is CASRVGQGVGTQYF. The CDR3 nucleotides read TGTGCCAGCAGGGTAGGACAGGGGGTAGGTACGCAGTATTTT. Using reference TRBV2 and TRBJ2-3 for the parts outside the CDR3, the full variable domain is EPEVTQTPSHQVTQMGQEVILRCVPISNHLYFYWYRQILGQKVEFLVSFYNNEISEKSEIFDDQFSVERPDGSNFTLKIRSTKLEDSAMYFCASRVGQGVGTQYFGPGTRLTVL.

The rearrangement links TRBV5-6 to TRBJ1-5, with D unresolved. CDR1 is SGHDT and CDR2 is YYEEEE in the germline V gene. V was clipped by 4 bases and J by 1 base, with 12 bases between them. The CDR3 runs 15 residues. The DNA of the CDR3 is TGTGCCAGCAGCGTCCGAGGGATCAGCAATCAGCCCCAGCATTTT. Translated, it gives CASSVRGISNQPQHF.

The chain carries TRBV2 and TRBJ2-7; D is undetermined. The V gene's germline CDR1 is SNHLY and CDR2 FYNNEI. The CDR3 runs to 14 residues. V lost 6 bases and J 2 bases, leaving 14 bases between the germline ends. This CDR3 is CASRPVPVPYEQYF. The CDR3 bases are TGTGCCAGCAGGCCCGTTCCGGTCCCCTACGAGCAGTACTTC. Full variable domain (remainder filled in from reference TRBV2 and TRBJ2-7): EPEVTQTPSHQVTQMGQEVILRCVPISNHLYFYWYRQILGQKVEFLVSFYNNEISEKSEIFDDQFSVERPDGSNFTLKIRSTKLEDSAMYFCASRPVPVPYEQYFGPGTRLTVT.

The chain has TRBV6-6 and TRBJ1-3; 9 bases match TRBD1. The CDR3 contains 14 residues. CDR1 is MNHNY and CDR2 is SVGAGI in the germline V gene (reference sequence). Unmatched junction bases numbered 2, after V lost 6 bases and J lost 2 bases. In nucleotides, the CDR3 is TGTGCCAGCAGAACAGGGGGCGCTGGAAACACCATATATTTT. Translation gives CASRTGGAGNTIYF.

This chain links TRBV29-1 with TRBJ1-2, with D unclear. The CDR3 covers 13 residues. Germline values: CDR1 SQVTM, CDR2 ANQGSEA. V lost 6 bases to trimming and J lost 2 bases, with 13 bases between them. The CDR3 coding sequence is TGCAGCGTCACCCAGCTGGCCAACTATGGCTACACCTTC. Its translation: CSVTQLANYGYTF.

The CDR3 here is CASSWGSLAGADTQYF. The CDR3 nucleotides are TGTGCCAGCAGCTGGGGATCTCTGGCAGGGGCAGATACGCAGTATTTT. The chain combines TRBV5-4 with TRBJ2-3, with D possibly TRBD1 on 6 matching bases. CDR3 size: 16 residues. Per the germline V gene, CDR1 is SGHNT and CDR2 is YYREEE (reference sequence). Between the trimmed V and J ends, which lost 3 bases and 4 bases, there was a span of 18 bases.

Only one count was recorded for this clone. The chain is built from TRBV28 and TRBJ1-2, with D possibly being TRBD1 (6 bases). The V and J ends lost 3 bases and 8 bases respectively, with 16 bases between them. CDR1 MDHEN and CDR2 SYDVKM come from the germline V gene. The CDR3 runs 14 residues. CDR3 sequence reads: CASSFGGPPEGYTF. The CDR3 DNA follows: TGTGCCAGCAGTTTCGGGGGCCCACCTGAGGGCTACACCTTC.

CDR3 in DNA: TGTGCCAGCAGTGCATCCGGGACAGAAGCTTTCTTT. Translated, it gives CASSASGTEAFF. V is TRBV6-5 and J is TRBJ1-1; D is perhaps TRBD1 (6 bases). The CDR3 totals 12 residues. The ends were cut back, 5 bases at V and 8 bases at J, with 12 bases in the middle. Germline assignment: CDR1 MNHEY and CDR2 SVGAGI.

The chain employs TRBV29-1 and TRBJ2-5, with 14 bases that match TRBD2. The germline V gene has CDR1 SQVTM and CDR2 ANQGSEA. CDR3 length: 14 residues. Trimming removed 6 bases from V and 5 bases from J; junction bases left unmatched: 5. This CDR3 reads CSVSGLAGVETQYF. The CDR3 DNA reads TGCAGCGTGTCGGGACTAGCGGGAGTGGAGACCCAGTACTTC.

The J gene is TRBJ2-7, the V gene TRBV10-3; 13 bases align to TRBD2. CDR1 is ENHRY and CDR2 is SYGVKD in the germline V gene. J lost 6 bases, V lost 7 bases, and 9 bases had no gene match. The CDR3 is made up of 15 amino acids. CDR3 sequence (DNA): TGTGCCATCATGAGAACTAGCGGGAGGGCGCTCGAGCAGTACTTC. Translation gives CAIMRTSGRALEQYF.

This clone was counted only a few times. CDR3 region: CASSIGTNNGYTF. In nucleotides, the CDR3 is TGTGCCAGCAGTATCGGGACAAATAATGGCTACACCTTC. The gene calls are TRBV6-6 and TRBJ1-2, with D tentatively TRBD1 (6 bases). Germline CDR1 is MNHNY and CDR2 is SVGAGI (reference sequence). This CDR3 contains 13 residues. Trimming pared 5 bases from V and 6 bases from J, leaving 13 bases between.

J is TRBJ2-7 and V is TRBV5-6; 7 bases line up with TRBD2. Germline V gene lookup returns CDR1 SGHDT and CDR2 YYEEEE. The CDR3 consists of 14 residues. The junction had 3 bases not matched to a gene; V was cut back by 0 bases and J by 3 bases. The DNA for the CDR3 is TGTGCCAGCAGCTTGGTAGCGGGTATCTACGAGCAGTACTTC. This translates into CASSLVAGIYEQYF.

The CDR3 DNA sequence: TGCGCCAGCAGCTTGCTTTCGCTGGAAGAGACCCAGTACTTC. Translating gives CASSLLSLEETQYF. V and J are TRBV5-1 and TRBJ2-5, with D uncertain. Germline CDR1 is SGHRS and CDR2 is YFSETQ. Trimming shortened V by 1 base and J by 3 bases, and 10 bases separated the two germline ends. The CDR3 totals 14 residues.

Note on this clone: Relative to the germline gene, one junction end is altered; a read error may explain this. The chain uses TRBV2 and TRBJ2-2, with TRBD2 identical over 13 bases. Germline-derived CDR1 and CDR2 are SNHLY and FYNNEI. The CDR3 is made up of 15 amino acids. The CDR3 nucleotides are TGTGCCAGCACTGGGACTAGCGGGAACGCCGGGGAGCTGTTTTTT. Translating it yields CASTGTSGNAGELFF.

V usage is TRBV18 and J usage is TRBJ1-5, with D uncertain. The CDR3 totals 16 residues. In germline, CDR1 is KGHSH, CDR2 LQKENI. V was trimmed by 2 bases and J by 3 bases, leaving 14 bases between them. The CDR3 DNA reads as TGTGCCAGCTCACCAGATCGGGCGTTACTCAATCAGCCCCAGCATTTT. The encoded protein is CASSPDRALLNQPQHF.

This sequence joins TRBV10-1 and TRBJ2-5; 9 nucleotides line up with TRBD2. V lost 5 bases to trimming and J lost 4 bases; unmatched junction nucleotides: 11. This CDR3 is built from 16 residues. The germline V gene encodes CDR1 WNHNN and CDR2 SYGVQD (reference sequence). Here the CDR3 reads CASSFSGRDLGETQYF. For the CDR3, the DNA is TGCGCCAGCAGTTTTAGCGGGAGAGATTTAGGAGAGACCCAGTACTTC.

The V call is TRBV21-1, the J call TRBJ2-7. TRBV21-1 is tagged as a pseudogene. The CDR3 totals 14 residues. In DNA form, the CDR3 reads TGTGCCACCAAGTATCACCCAAGAACCTACGAGCAGTACTTC. Its translation: CATKYHPRTYEQYF.

CDR3 residues: CASSSGRFGDTQYF. The DNA for the CDR3 is TGTGCCAGCAGTTCCGGTCGCTTTGGGGATACGCAGTATTTT. J is TRBJ2-3 and V is TRBV6-5; D not resolved. This CDR3 region has 14 residues. Trimming stripped 4 bases from V and 6 bases from J, with 14 bases between. Germline lookup yields CDR1 MNHEY and CDR2 SVGAGI.

Only a few counts were recorded for this clone. This sequence joins TRBV7-9 and TRBJ1-2; the match to TRBD1 covers 7 bases. V was pared by 5 bases and J by 4 bases, with 7 bases of the junction left unmatched. Germline-derived CDR1 and CDR2 are SEHNR and FQNEAQ (reference sequence). The CDR3 is made up of 14 amino acids. CDR3 in amino acids: CASSKGTASYGYTF. The CDR3 DNA sequence: TGTGCCAGCAGCAAAGGGACAGCCTCCTATGGCTACACCTTC.

This chain joins TRBV7-3 and TRBJ2-3; TRBD1 aligns across 7 bases. The CDR3 sequence is 15 residues long. CDR1 and CDR2 from the germline V gene are SGHTA and FQGTGA. V dropped 5 bases and J dropped 2; count of bases not matched to a gene: 7. CDR3 sequence reads: CASSKGQPNTDTQYF. For the CDR3, the DNA is TGTGCCAGCAGCAAGGGACAGCCGAACACAGATACGCAGTATTTT.

The chain employs TRBV5-1 and TRBJ2-3, with 16 bases that match TRBD2. Trimming at V came to 6 bases and at J to 3 bases, leaving 13 bases not matched to a gene. The CDR3 spans 19 residues. In germline, CDR1 is SGHRS, CDR2 YFSETQ. CDR3 region: CASTLLPGLAGGPTDTQYF. CDR3 DNA: TGCGCCAGCACCCTATTGCCGGGACTAGCGGGAGGGCCGACAGATACGCAGTATTTT.

V and J are TRBV18 and TRBJ2-7; D remains unclear. The CDR3 consists of 14 residues. V was cut by 5 bases and J by 2 bases, with 13 bases left in between. The germline CDR1 and CDR2 sequences are KGHSH and LQKENI. The CDR3 spells CASSSAAETYEQYF. CDR3 bases: TGTGCCAGCTCATCGGCCGCAGAAACCTACGAGCAGTACTTC. The full variable domain, in which reference TRBV18 and TRBJ2-7 provide the parts outside the CDR3, is NAGVMQNPRHLVRRRGQEARLRCSPMKGHSHVYWYRQLPEEGLKFMVYLQKENIIDESGMPKERFSAEFPKEGPSILRIQQVVRGDSAAYFCASSSAAETYEQYFGPGTRLTVT.